This T cell receptor beta chain emerged from a study of blood T cell repertoires in COVID-19. Study at large: The United States, Italy and Spain supplied acute and convalescent COVID-19 samples. T cells, B-cell-depleted T cells, or PBMCs supplied cDNA or gDNA.

This clone was seen a handful of times. Germline values: CDR1 LNHDA, CDR2 SQIVND (reference sequence). With 3 bases clipped from V and 5 bases from J, the junction kept 3 bases outside the gene matches. This CDR3 comprises 13 residues. In the original processing: Counts of nucleated cells, estimated from reference gene primer amplification, were obtained. Clones were sequenced by immunoSEQ multiplex PCR, and TCRdb holds only the in-frame ones, with some missing. D and trimming come from the DNA, and the V and J calls and clone size come from that table. This table has 200,000 or so clones, just over 85% appearing once.

The clonotype comes from a man aged 45-65 years with acute or convalescent COVID-19. Sequencing was performed on peripheral blood. This sequence joins TRBV19 and TRBJ2-7, with TRBD1 matching over 8 bases. CDR3 protein: CASSIRTGNEQYF. CDR3 nucleotides: TGTGCCAGTAGTATTAGGACAGGGAACGAGCAGTACTTC.